One sample yielded the 9 T cell receptor beta chains listed below, sequenced in a study of T cell responses to AZD1222 COVID-19 vaccine. Profiling relied on immunoSEQ multiplex PCR, and the TCRdb table lists in-frame clones only, not all of them. This table holds over 150,000 clones, approximately 86% found once. The source was peripheral blood, collected 28 days after the second AZD1222 dose. Receptors were obtained from an adult who received the AZD1222 COVID-19 vaccine.

This chain links TRBV2 with TRBJ1-2; the D is unclear. Trimming removed 3 bases at V and 6 bases at J, with 14 bases between. The germline CDR1 and CDR2 sequences are SNHLY and FYNNEI. The CDR3 is 14 amino acids. CDR3 protein: CASSDQGRLDGYTF. CDR3 nucleotides: TGTGCCAGCAGTGATCAAGGCAGGTTAGATGGCTACACCTTC. Drawing the rest from reference TRBV2 and TRBJ1-2, the complete variable domain is EPEVTQTPSHQVTQMGQEVILRCVPISNHLYFYWYRQILGQKVEFLVSFYNNEISEKSEIFDDQFSVERPDGSNFTLKIRSTKLEDSAMYFCASSDQGRLDGYTFGSGTRLTVV.

The V gene is TRBV5-1, the J gene TRBJ2-2, with D possibly called TRBD1 or TRBD2 (5 bases each). Germline V gene data show CDR1 as SGHRS and CDR2 as YFSETQ. There are 16 residues in the CDR3. V lost 4 bases, J lost 4 bases, and 17 bases lay in between. The CDR3, as DNA: TGCGCCAGCAGCCCGCCGGGGCAGGGTGCCACCGGGGAGCTGTTTTTT. This sequence encodes CASSPPGQGATGELFF.

This rearrangement joins TRBV10-3 to TRBJ1-4; 8 bases fit TRBD1. CDR1 ENHRY and CDR2 SYGVKD come from the germline V gene. The CDR3 is 15 amino acids. The V gene end was trimmed by 5 bases and the J gene end by 8 bases; junction bases not matched to a gene: 10. CDR3: CAISSFDRGEEKLFF. Here the CDR3 DNA reads TGTGCCATCAGTTCTTTTGACAGGGGTGAGGAAAAACTGTTTTTT.

The chain links TRBV19 to TRBJ2-5, with TRBD1 matching over 9 bases. Trimming removed 5 bases from V and 2 bases from J; junction bases left unmatched: 3. The CDR3 consists of 14 residues. Germline lookup yields CDR1 LNHDA and CDR2 SQIVND (reference sequence). CDR3 in DNA: TGTGCCAGTAGTCCTGGACAGGGGCAAGAGACCCAGTACTTC. Translated, it gives CASSPGQGQETQYF.

J is TRBJ1-1 and V is TRBV7-6; 7 positions match TRBD1. V lost 0 bases, J lost 4 bases, and 2 bases stayed unmatched. Germline V gives CDR1 SGHVS, CDR2 FNYEAQ. The CDR3 totals 14 residues. The CDR3 protein is CASSLATGATEAFF. The CDR3 region has the DNA TGTGCCAGCAGCTTAGCTACAGGGGCCACTGAAGCTTTCTTT.

The gene calls are TRBV27 and TRBJ2-5; D may be TRBD2 (5 bases). Trimming shortened V by 5 bases and J by 7 bases, and 14 bases separated the two germline ends. The CDR3 is made up of 13 amino acids. The germline CDR1 and CDR2 sequences are MNHEY and SMNVEV (reference sequence). This CDR3 is CASSSAGVGTQYF. The CDR3 nucleotides read TGTGCCAGCAGTAGTGCCGGGGTCGGGACCCAGTACTTC.

The chain recombines TRBV6-2 or TRBV6-3 with TRBJ2-3, with TRBD2 as a possible D gene (7 bases). With 7 bases removed from V and 1 base from J, the gap between germline ends came to 15 bases. The V gene's germline CDR1 is MNHEY and CDR2 SVGEGT. The CDR3 sequence is 15 residues long. The CDR3 loop reads CASIPGGGGTDTQYF. CDR3 coding DNA: TGTGCCAGCATCCCCGGCGGGGGCGGCACAGATACGCAGTATTTT.

This clone was observed a single time. V and J are TRBV5-1 and TRBJ2-5; 12 positions match TRBD2. The CDR3 is 16 residues long. The germline V gene has CDR1 SGHRS and CDR2 YFSETQ. The J segment lost 5 bases and the V segment lost 4 bases, leaving 9 bases of the junction unmatched. The CDR3: CASSQGTSGYEETQYF. The CDR3, as DNA: TGCGCCAGCAGCCAAGGGACTAGCGGGTATGAGGAGACCCAGTACTTC.

The rearrangement joins TRBV5-4 to TRBJ2-7; D ambiguous. CDR3 size: 14 residues. V lost 0 bases to trimming and J lost 3 bases, with 10 bases between them. In germline, CDR1 is SGHNT, CDR2 YYREEE (reference sequence). CDR3 DNA: TGTGCCAGCAGCTTGGGGGCAGATGACTACGAGCAGTACTTC. Protein: CASSLGADDYEQYF. Filled out from reference TRBV5-4 and TRBJ2-7, the complete variable domain reads ETGVTQSPTHLIKTRGQQVTLRCSSQSGHNTVSWYQQALGQGPQFIFQYYREEENGRGNFPPRFSGLQFPNYSSELNVNALELDDSALYLCASSLGADDYEQYFGPGTRLTVT.